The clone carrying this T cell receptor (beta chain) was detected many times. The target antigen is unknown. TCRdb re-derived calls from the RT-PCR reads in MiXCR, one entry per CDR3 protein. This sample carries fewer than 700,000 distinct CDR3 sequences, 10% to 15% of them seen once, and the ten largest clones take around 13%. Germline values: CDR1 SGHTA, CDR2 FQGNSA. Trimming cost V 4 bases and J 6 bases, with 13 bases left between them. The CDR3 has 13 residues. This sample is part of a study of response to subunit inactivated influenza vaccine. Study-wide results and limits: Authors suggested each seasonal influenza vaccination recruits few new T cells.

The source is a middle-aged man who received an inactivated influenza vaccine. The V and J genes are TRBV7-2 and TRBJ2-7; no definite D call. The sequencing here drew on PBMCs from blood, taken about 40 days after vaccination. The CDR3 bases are TGTGCCAGCAGCTCCCAACACTCGTCCGAGCAGTACTTC. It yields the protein CASSSQHSSEQYF.